Below, 11 T cell receptor beta chains from the same sample are listed, as sequenced in a study of response to subunit inactivated influenza vaccine (dated by TCRdb to between 2017 and 2018). What this sample's time point label stands for: 40 to 45 days after influenza vaccine administration. The library was produced with RT-PCR. The instrument given in TCRdb is Illumina HiSeq 2500. The raw public data were reprocessed by TCRdb itself: fastp quality trimming at Q25, MiXCR clonotype calling, in-frame beta chains only. Rows with a matching CDR3 protein are joined into one entry that keeps the most common DNA and genes. Present in this sample are a few hundred thousand distinct CDR3 sequences, 10% to 11% of which were seen just once. The top ten hold approximately 12% of the sample. The sample in question was PBMCs from blood, obtained 45 days after vaccination. These receptors all come from a man aged 45 to 65 who received an inactivated influenza vaccine. Donor details come from another sample of the same person, matched by shared clones.

This clonotype has a handful of counts. This chain connects TRBV12-3 or TRBV12-4 to TRBJ2-2; maybe TRBD1 (6 bases). CDR3 length equals 13 residues. Trimming took 6 bases from V and 6 from J, leaving 11 bases between them. Here the CDR3 DNA reads TGTGCCAGCAGGCTACAGGGCCCCGGGGAGCTGTTTTTT. The encoded protein is CASRLQGPGELFF.

This clonotype came up a few times. The genes are TRBV28 and TRBJ1-2, with 8 bases fitting TRBD1. Germline CDR1 and CDR2: MDHEN and SYDVKM. The CDR3 spans 14 residues. Trimming removed 4 bases from V and 4 bases from J; junction bases left unmatched: 5. For the CDR3, the DNA is TGTGCCAGCAGTTGGGACAGGACATCCTATGGCTACACCTTC. Translating it yields CASSWDRTSYGYTF.

This clonotype has only a few counts. J is TRBJ2-2 and V is TRBV20-1; D not resolved. V dropped 1 base and J dropped 5 bases, with 8 bases sitting between them. Germline-derived CDR1 and CDR2 are DFQATT and SNEGSKA (reference sequence). The CDR3 runs to 13 residues. As DNA, the CDR3 is TGCAGTGCTAGAGTGATAGATACCGGGGAGCTGTTTTTT. Protein product: CSARVIDTGELFF.

This clonotype was detected many times. This chain uses TRBV24-1 with TRBJ1-6, with D perhaps TRBD1 (5 bases). V shed 6 bases and J shed 9 bases, with 11 bases lying between them. CDR3 length equals 13 residues. Per germline, CDR1 KGHDR and CDR2 SFDVKD. As DNA, the CDR3 is TGTGCCACCAGTTTAGGGGCGGTTTCACCCCTCCACTTT. Its protein product is CATSLGAVSPLHF.

In this sample, this clonotype turned up a few times. The chain has TRBV6-2 or TRBV6-3 and TRBJ1-1; D is undetermined. Trimming cost V 7 bases and J 5 bases, with 17 bases left between them. This CDR3 has 14 residues. The V gene's germline CDR1 is MNHEY and CDR2 SVGEGT. The CDR3 DNA reads TGTGCCAGCACCGCACATGCTAGAGATACTGAAGCTTTCTTT. Amino acid sequence: CASTAHARDTEAFF.

This clonotype was counted at least ten times. CDR3 loop: CATSDPGRTHTDTQYF. CDR3 sequence (DNA): TGTGCCACCAGTGACCCGGGACGGACCCACACAGATACGCAGTATTTT. V and J are TRBV24-1 and TRBJ2-3, with D perhaps given as TRBD1 or TRBD2 (5 bases each). Trimming cost V 4 bases and J 2 bases, with 15 bases left between them. Looked up from germline, CDR1 is KGHDR and CDR2 is SFDVKD. CDR3 length equals 16 residues.

The genes are TRBV7-9 and TRBJ2-5; the D gene is possibly TRBD1 (7 bases). V lost 3 bases to trimming and J lost 2 bases, with 13 bases between them. The length of the CDR3 is 15 residues. CDR1 is SEHNR, CDR2 FQNEAQ, per germline (reference sequence). In DNA, the CDR3 is TGTGCCAGCAGCTTCCCGACAGGGAGGCAAGAGACCCAGTACTTC. Its translation is CASSFPTGRQETQYF.

Ten or more counts support this clonotype. This chain links TRBV5-1 with TRBJ1-1; D remains ambiguous. There are 11 residues in the CDR3. Trimming stripped 8 bases from V and 4 bases from J, with 9 bases between. CDR1 is SGHRS, CDR2 YFSETQ, per germline. This CDR3 is CASLYATEAFF. The DNA for the CDR3 is TGCGCCAGTCTTTACGCCACTGAAGCTTTCTTT.

The chain couples TRBV7-9 to TRBJ1-1; D is unresolved. The germline V gene encodes CDR1 SEHNR and CDR2 FQNEAQ (reference sequence). The CDR3 is 15 residues long. Trimming pared 11 bases from V and 0 bases from J, leaving 19 bases between. CDR3: CAVRSVATLNTEAFF. Written as DNA, the CDR3 is TGTGCCGTCAGATCTGTAGCAACCCTGAACACTGAAGCTTTCTTT.

The rearrangement links TRBV18 to TRBJ2-5; TRBD1 matches 10 bases. Germline CDR1 reads KGHSH; CDR2 reads LQKENI. This CDR3 is built from 16 residues. V dropped 2 bases and J dropped 6; count of bases not matched to a gene: 9. The CDR3 DNA reads TGTGCCAGCTCACCAAGGACAGGGGGGACGATGAAGACCCAGTACTTC. Its protein is CASSPRTGGTMKTQYF.

The chain employs TRBV14 and TRBJ2-1; D not certain. V gave up 1 base and J gave up 4 bases, with 8 bases separating them. CDR3 length: 14 residues. CDR1 is SGHDN and CDR2 is FVKESK in the germline V gene. CDR3: CASSQGSGYNEQFF. The DNA of the CDR3 is TGTGCCAGCAGCCAAGGGTCAGGATACAATGAGCAGTTCTTC.